One T cell receptor beta chain is described in this entry. No antigen is known for it. Trimming removed 2 bases from V and 4 bases from J, with 7 bases in between. Germline CDR1 reads MNHNS; CDR2 reads SASEGT. CDR3 length: 13 amino acids. The sample originates from a study of chemoradiotherapy in HPV16-positive cancers. TCRdb keeps only in-frame clones here, not all; method: immunoSEQ multiplex PCR. The table lists about 9,000 clones, about 85% of them singletons, with around 3.1% in the top ten. Whole-study results and caveats: Candidate HPV-specific clones and E7-related TCR motifs grew in tumor during treatment.

V is TRBV6-1 and J is TRBJ2-3, with D unresolved. The sample was tumor tissue, taken from a patient who underwent chemoradiotherapy. The source is a human donor with HPV-associated anogenital cancer. CDR3 DNA sequence: TGTGCCAGCAGTGAAAGGGAACCAGATACGCAGTATTTT. Its protein product is CASSEREPDTQYF.